The 29 T cell receptor beta chains below all came from one sample that was sequenced in a study of T cell changes during pregnancy in multiple sclerosis. Profiling relied on immunoSEQ multiplex PCR, and the TCRdb table lists in-frame clones only, not all of them. The table has fewer than 130,000 clones, just over 90% seen once; the top ten hold about 3%. The starting material was peripheral blood, obtained after pregnancy. These TCRs come from a female donor with multiple sclerosis, enrolled in a pregnancy study.

In its sample, this clone was seen once. This rearrangement joins TRBV19 to TRBJ1-2, with D hard to call. Between the trimmed V and J ends, which lost 3 bases and 4 bases, there was a span of 9 bases. From germline, CDR1 is LNHDA and CDR2 SQIVND (reference sequence). The CDR3 covers 13 residues. This CDR3 is CASSIGGLYGYTF. The CDR3 DNA reads as TGTGCCAGTAGTATTGGAGGCCTCTATGGCTACACCTTC.

CDR3 nucleotides: TGTGCCAGCAGTTACTCCGAGACAGGGGCCTACGAGCAGTACTTC. This gives the protein CASSYSETGAYEQYF. The chain employs TRBV6-5 and TRBJ2-7; 8 bases map to TRBD1. The V gene end was trimmed by 0 bases and the J gene end by 2 bases; junction bases not matched to a gene: 3. In germline, CDR1 is MNHEY, CDR2 SVGAGI. The CDR3 sequence is 15 residues long.

The CDR3: CASSPRGGYGYTF. The CDR3 nucleotides read TGTGCCAGCAGCCCGCGGGGGGGATATGGCTACACCTTC. V usage is TRBV7-9 and J usage is TRBJ1-2; D possibly corresponds to TRBD1 (5 bases). CDR1 is SEHNR and CDR2 is FQNEAQ in the germline V gene (reference sequence). The CDR3 length is 13 residues. The ends were cut back, 5 bases at V and 5 bases at J, with 12 bases in the middle. Variable domain in full (rest from reference TRBV7-9 and TRBJ1-2): DTGVSQNPRHKITKRGQNVTFRCDPISEHNRLYWYRQTLGQGPEFLTYFQNEAQLEKSRLLSDRFSAERPKGSFSTLEIQRTEQGDSAMYLCASSPRGGYGYTFGSGTRLTVV.

The V gene is TRBV15, the J gene TRBJ1-2, with 8 bases fitting TRBD1. Germline assignment: CDR1 LNHNV and CDR2 YYDKDF (reference sequence). The length of the CDR3 is 14 residues. V lost 1 base and J lost 7; bases outside the gene matches: 5. The CDR3 DNA is TGTGCCACCAGCAGAGCGGACAGGGAGGGTGGCTACACCTTC. Amino acids: CATSRADREGGYTF.

This clone has a handful of counts. The chain carries TRBV6-1 and TRBJ2-7; 8 bases are shared with TRBD2. Losses at the gene ends were 3 bases for V and 2 bases for J; bases not matched to a gene: 6. Germline V lookup: CDR1 MNHNS, CDR2 SASEGT. This CDR3 has 15 amino acids. Here the CDR3 reads CASSDPRGGTYEQYF. The CDR3 coding sequence is TGTGCCAGCAGTGACCCCCGGGGGGGCACCTACGAGCAGTACTTC.

This sequence joins TRBV6-4 and TRBJ2-1; 11 bases match TRBD2. The CDR3 consists of 17 residues. V was pared by 10 bases and J by 0 bases, with 11 bases of the junction left unmatched. Germline V gene sequence: CDR1 MRHNA, CDR2 SNTAGT. The DNA of the CDR3 is TGTGCCACCTCCCAGACTAGCGGGACCTACTCCTACAATGAGCAGTTCTTC. Its translation: CATSQTSGTYSYNEQFF.

V usage is TRBV19 and J usage is TRBJ2-3; TRBD2 might be the D (7 bases). The CDR3 is 14 amino acids. The germline V gene encodes CDR1 LNHDA and CDR2 SQIVND (reference sequence). Deletions cut 9 bases from V and 0 bases from J, with 13 bases between. In nucleotides, the CDR3 is TGTGCCAGCTCGGGGGGCCCTAGCACAGATACGCAGTATTTT. It encodes CASSGGPSTDTQYF.

This clone was seen a single time. CDR3 in DNA: TGTGCCAGCACGACAGGGAATGCGGTAGGAGATACGCAGTATTTT. This gives the protein CASTTGNAVGDTQYF. The chain carries TRBV9 and TRBJ2-3, with 7 bases matching TRBD1. The CDR3 is 15 residues long. CDR1 and CDR2 from the germline V gene are SGDLS and YYNGEE. V shed 6 bases, J shed 5 bases, and the junction held 12 bases outside the gene matches.

This clone has a handful of counts. The chain recombines TRBV11-2 with TRBJ2-7; D remains unclear. CDR3 length equals 15 residues. Trimming shortened V by 1 base and J by 2 bases, and 12 bases separated the two germline ends. Germline V lookup: CDR1 SGHAT, CDR2 FQNNGV. The CDR3 region is CASSLVPGTTYEQYF. In DNA form, the CDR3 reads TGTGCCAGCAGCTTAGTTCCGGGTACGACCTACGAGCAGTACTTC.

The chain couples TRBV30 to TRBJ1-2, with D hard to call. This CDR3 is built from 17 residues. Germline V CDR1 and CDR2: GTSNPN, SVGIG (reference sequence). Trimming pared 3 bases from V and 7 bases from J, leaving 27 bases between. The CDR3 spells CAWRPPGRGDNRGGYTF. Here the CDR3 DNA reads TGTGCCTGGAGGCCTCCCGGTCGAGGCGATAATCGGGGTGGCTACACCTTC.

CDR3 coding DNA: TGTGCCAGCAGCCCGAACTTGAACACTGAAGCTTTCTTT. Translated, it gives CASSPNLNTEAFF. This chain joins TRBV16 and TRBJ1-1; no firm D call. Looked up from germline, CDR1 is KGHSY and CDR2 is FQNENV. V was shortened by 4 bases and J by 0 bases, with 6 bases between the two germline ends. The CDR3 loop spans 13 amino acids. Full variable domain (rest looked up from reference TRBV16 and TRBJ1-1): GEEVAQTPKHLVRGEGQKAKLYCAPIKGHSYVFWYQQVLKNEFKFLISFQNENVFDETGMPKERFSAKCLPNSPCSLEIQATKLEDSAVYFCASSPNLNTEAFFGQGTRLTVV.

V and J are TRBV19 and TRBJ2-1; tentatively, D is TRBD1 (6 bases). The length of the CDR3 is 15 residues. V was trimmed by 2 bases and J by 7 bases, leaving 15 bases between them. Germline loops: CDR1 LNHDA, CDR2 SQIVND (reference sequence). The CDR3 sequence: CASSIQGFRGNEQFF. The CDR3 DNA reads TGTGCCAGTAGTATACAGGGGTTTAGGGGGAATGAGCAGTTCTTC. Combining the CDR3 with reference TRBV19 and TRBJ2-1 gives the whole variable domain DGGITQSPKYLFRKEGQNVTLSCEQNLNHDAMYWYRQDPGQGLRLIYYSQIVNDFQKGDIAEGYSVSREKKESFPLTVTSAQKNPTAFYLCASSIQGFRGNEQFFGPGTRLTVL.

The rearrangement joins TRBV27 to TRBJ1-2; 9 bases map to TRBD1. V trimming: 5 bases; J trimming: 8 bases; junction bases outside the gene matches: 9. Germline V gives CDR1 MNHEY, CDR2 SMNVEV (reference sequence). CDR3 length: 14 residues. CDR3 nucleotide sequence: TGTGCCAGCAGTCGAACAGGGACAGGGAAGGGCTACACCTTC. This codes for CASSRTGTGKGYTF.

The chain employs TRBV6-6 and TRBJ1-2, with no clear D. Trimming left V 3 bases short and J 7 bases short, with 15 bases between. Per germline, CDR1 MNHNY and CDR2 SVGAGI (reference sequence). The CDR3 extends over 14 amino acids. CDR3 in DNA: TGTGCCAGCAGTTATACCAAACCTAGAGGTGGCTACACCTTC. It is translated as CASSYTKPRGGYTF.

This chain connects TRBV5-1 to TRBJ2-1; weak D call: TRBD1 (5 bases). Trimming took off 4 bases at V and 3 bases at J, with 11 bases between the two ends. This CDR3 is 14 amino acids long. Germline lookup yields CDR1 SGHRS and CDR2 YFSETQ. The CDR3 DNA sequence: TGCGCCAGCAGCGGGGCTAGGGTCTACAATGAGCAGTTCTTC. Residues: CASSGARVYNEQFF.

The J gene is TRBJ2-5, the V gene TRBV7-3; 8 bases are shared with TRBD2. The junction had 10 bases not matched to a gene; V was cut back by 2 bases and J by 5 bases. The CDR3 consists of 16 residues. CDR1 and CDR2 from the germline V gene are SGHTA and FQGTGA. The CDR3 here is CASSLVRSGAGETQYF. CDR3 in DNA: TGTGCCAGCAGCTTAGTCCGTAGCGGGGCCGGTGAGACCCAGTACTTC.

This clone was picked up a small number of times. The V call is TRBV2, the J call TRBJ1-1; the D gene is possibly TRBD1 (6 bases). CDR3 size: 15 residues. V was clipped by 7 bases and J by 0 bases, with 15 bases between them. Germline CDR1 is SNHLY and CDR2 is FYNNEI. The CDR3 DNA is TGTGCCAGCAAAAGGACAGAAAGCATGAACACTGAAGCTTTCTTT. As protein: CASKRTESMNTEAFF. Using reference TRBV2 and TRBJ1-1 for the parts outside the CDR3, the full variable domain is EPEVTQTPSHQVTQMGQEVILRCVPISNHLYFYWYRQILGQKVEFLVSFYNNEISEKSEIFDDQFSVERPDGSNFTLKIRSTKLEDSAMYFCASKRTESMNTEAFFGQGTRLTVV.

This chain uses TRBV5-5 with TRBJ1-2; no clear D gene. The length of the CDR3 is 14 residues. V lost 1 base, J lost 0 bases, and 7 bases lay in between. CDR1 and CDR2 (germline): SGHKS, YYEKEE (reference sequence). Written as DNA, the CDR3 is TGTGCCAGCAGCTTGCCGGGGACTAACTATGGCTACACCTTC. Protein: CASSLPGTNYGYTF.

CDR3 region: CASSTGQGPSPLHF. The CDR3 coding sequence is TGTGCCAGCAGCACCGGACAGGGCCCCTCACCCCTCCACTTT. The chain combines TRBV7-2 with TRBJ1-6, with TRBD1 matching 8 bases. CDR1 and CDR2 from the germline V gene are SGHTA and FQGNSA. The CDR3 is 14 amino acids. The V and J ends lost 5 bases and 10 bases, in that order; junction bases with no gene match: 7.

The V call is TRBV6-1, the J call TRBJ2-5; 7 bases agree with TRBD2. Losses at the gene ends were 3 bases for V and 5 bases for J; bases not matched to a gene: 0. From germline, CDR1 is MNHNS and CDR2 SASEGT. The CDR3 is 12 residues long. As DNA, the CDR3 is TGTGCCAGCAGTGAGGGAGGGGAGACCCAGTACTTC. Residues: CASSEGGETQYF.

The chain recombines TRBV27 with TRBJ2-7, with 9 bases fitting TRBD1. Germline V gene sequence: CDR1 MNHEY, CDR2 SMNVEV (reference sequence). The V gene end was trimmed by 5 bases and the J gene end by 5 bases; junction bases not matched to a gene: 7. The CDR3 has 14 amino acids. The CDR3 spells CASSTGTGLHEQYF. CDR3 bases: TGTGCCAGCAGTACCGGGACAGGGCTCCACGAGCAGTACTTC.

In its sample, this clone was seen once. This chain joins TRBV5-8 and TRBJ2-5; unclear D gene. V shed 0 bases and J shed 2 bases, with 8 bases lying between them. The CDR3 spans 14 residues. Germline loops: CDR1 SGHTS, CDR2 YDEGEE. Here the CDR3 DNA reads TGTGCCAGCAGCTTGGCCTGGGCGCAAGAGACCCAGTACTTC. This sequence encodes CASSLAWAQETQYF.

The V call is TRBV11-2, the J call TRBJ2-1, with 10 positions matching TRBD2. Trimming cost V 1 base and J 10 bases; bases outside gene matches: 10. The germline gives CDR1 SGHAT, CDR2 FQNNGV. The CDR3 totals 16 residues. The chain's CDR3 is CASSLAAGGLIGEQFF. The CDR3 DNA is TGTGCCAGCAGCTTAGCAGCGGGGGGGTTAATTGGCGAGCAGTTCTTC.

The chain uses TRBV7-8 and TRBJ1-1; D not resolved. This CDR3 is 15 amino acids long. The V gene lost 3 bases and the J gene lost 0 bases, with 11 bases spanning the gap. Germline-derived CDR1 and CDR2 are SGHVS and FQNEAQ. In DNA, the CDR3 is TGTGCCAGCAGCTTGTCATGGGAGCTGAACACTGAAGCTTTCTTT. Protein sequence: CASSLSWELNTEAFF.

The chain employs TRBV30 and TRBJ2-4; weak D call: TRBD1 (5 bases). V dropped 2 bases and J dropped 1 base, with 18 bases sitting between them. CDR3 length: 17 amino acids. Germline loops: CDR1 GTSNPN, CDR2 SVGIG (reference sequence). In DNA, the CDR3 is TGTGCCTGGAGTCCGCCAGGGCTCTCCAAGGCCAAAAACATTCAGTACTTC. As protein: CAWSPPGLSKAKNIQYF.

The chain couples TRBV7-6 to TRBJ2-1; TRBD2 aligns across 8 bases. The CDR3 runs to 15 residues. Germline CDR1 SGHVS, CDR2 FNYEAQ. After removal of 5 bases from V and 6 bases from J, the junction contained 9 bases not matched to a gene. CDR3 DNA: TGTGCCAGCAGCACTTACGGGGGGGCGGGCAATGAGCAGTTCTTC. It is translated as CASSTYGGAGNEQFF.

The chain combines TRBV6-5 with TRBJ2-7; a weak D match, TRBD2 (5 bases). Trimming pared 4 bases from V and 1 base from J, leaving 14 bases between. The CDR3 spans 15 residues. Germline V gene sequence: CDR1 MNHEY, CDR2 SVGAGI. The CDR3 bases are TGTGCCAGCAGTTTTGGACCATGGGAGTCCTACGAGCAGTACTTC. This translates into CASSFGPWESYEQYF.

This clone was seen once. The rearrangement links TRBV9 to TRBJ2-1, with TRBD2 matching over 9 bases. The ends lost 4 bases at V and 6 bases at J; junction bases unmatched: 8. The CDR3 has 15 amino acids. Germline V gene sequence: CDR1 SGDLS, CDR2 YYNGEE. As DNA, the CDR3 is TGTGCCAGCAGCCCCTCCGGGACTAGCATCAATGAGCAGTTCTTC. This sequence encodes CASSPSGTSINEQFF.

This chain connects TRBV7-2 to TRBJ2-2, with TRBD1 matching 12 bases. The ends lost 4 bases at V and 6 bases at J; junction bases unmatched: 6. Germline CDR1 reads SGHTA; CDR2 reads FQGNSA. The length of the CDR3 is 16 residues. As DNA, the CDR3 is TGTGCCAGCAGCTCCCGGGACAGGGGGCGCCCCGGGGAGCTGTTTTTT. Its protein product is CASSSRDRGRPGELFF.